The rows below give T cell receptor beta chains drawn from one sample of a study of CD8+ T cells in alopecia areata. Sequenced by immunoSEQ multiplex PCR; TCRdb stores in-frame clones only, minus some. The data hold approximately 180,000 clones, with 50% to 60% observed a single time. The sample here was CD4+ T cells sorted from blood, taken at week 0. The receptor source for this set is a human donor with alopecia areata. The CDR3 runs from the conserved cysteine through the conserved F or W. A D gene is named only where the DNA matches it firmly. The size of a clone is reported for some rows only, either as once, few or many, or as a class for expanded clones.

CDR3nt: TGTGCCAGCAGTTCCCAGGGGGTACCCACCTACGAGCAGTACTTC
CDR3aa: CASSSQGVPTYEQYF
abundance: NA
len: 15
v_gene: TRBV6-5
d_gene: TRBD1
j_gene: TRBJ2-7

CDR3nt: TGTGCCAGCAGCGCCCGGACTAGCGGGGGGGAGCAATTCTTC
CDR3aa: CASSARTSGGEQFF
abundance: NA
len: 14
v_gene: TRBV9
d_gene: TRBD2
j_gene: TRBJ2-1

CDR3nt: TGCAGCGTCATCCGGGACAGGGGAAGTTCTCGCACAGATACGCAGTATTTT
CDR3aa: CSVIRDRGSSRTDTQYF
abundance: few
len: 17
v_gene: TRBV29-1
d_gene: TRBD1
j_gene: TRBJ2-3

CDR3nt: TGCGCCAGCAGCTACGACAGGGGAGGGGGCACAGATACGCAGTATTTT
CDR3aa: CASSYDRGGGTDTQYF
abundance: NA
len: 16
v_gene: TRBV5-1
d_gene: NA
j_gene: TRBJ2-3

CDR3nt: TGTGCCACCAGCAGAGGGGACAGAAAGGATCAGCCCCAGCATTTT
CDR3aa: CATSRGDRKDQPQHF
abundance: few
len: 15
v_gene: TRBV15
d_gene: TRBD1
j_gene: TRBJ1-5

CDR3nt: TGTGCCAGCAGCTCGGGACTAGCGGGCTCCTACAATGAGCAGTTCTTC
CDR3aa: CASSSGLAGSYNEQFF
abundance: few
len: 16
v_gene: TRBV7-7
d_gene: TRBD2
j_gene: TRBJ2-1

CDR3nt: TGCGCCAGCAGCCTCGGGACAGGGGTCACCGGGGAGCTGTTTTTT
CDR3aa: CASSLGTGVTGELFF
abundance: once
len: 15
v_gene: TRBV4-1
d_gene: TRBD1
j_gene: TRBJ2-2

CDR3nt: TGCAGCGTTGGTGGGAGAAGTTACGAGCAGTACTTC
CDR3aa: CSVGGRSYEQYF
abundance: few
len: 12
v_gene: TRBV29-1
d_gene: NA
j_gene: TRBJ2-7

CDR3nt: TGTGCCTGGAGAGCAGGGGGGAGTGGTGGCTACACCTTC
CDR3aa: CAWRAGGSGGYTF
abundance: NA
len: 13
v_gene: TRBV30
d_gene: TRBD1
j_gene: TRBJ1-2

CDR3nt: TGTGCCAGCGGCGAGGCTCACCGACAGGGGCCCACTGGGGATGGCTACACCTTC
CDR3aa: CASGEAHRQGPTGDGYTF
abundance: NA
len: 18
v_gene: TRBV9
d_gene: TRBD1
j_gene: TRBJ1-2

CDR3nt: TGTGCCAGCACCCCATCCCCGGGACTAGCTGGGGGGGAGCTGTTTTTT
CDR3aa: CASTPSPGLAGGELFF
abundance: NA
len: 16
v_gene: TRBV11-2
d_gene: TRBD2
j_gene: TRBJ2-2

CDR3nt: TGTGCCTGGAGGTACAGGGGAGGGAACTATGGCTACACCTTC
CDR3aa: CAWRYRGGNYGYTF
abundance: NA
len: 14
v_gene: TRBV30
d_gene: TRBD1
j_gene: TRBJ1-2

CDR3nt: TGTGCCAGCGGCCCGGGGGTCGGCGAGCAGTACTTC
CDR3aa: CASGPGVGEQYF
abundance: NA
len: 12
v_gene: TRBV25-1
d_gene: NA
j_gene: TRBJ2-7

CDR3nt: TGCAGCGTTGCCCAAGAGGCGGGGCAGCCCCAGCATTTT
CDR3aa: CSVAQEAGQPQHF
abundance: few
len: 13
v_gene: TRBV29-1
d_gene: NA
j_gene: TRBJ1-5

CDR3nt: TGTGCCAGTAGTATAGGGCGCGACTATGGCTACACCTTC
CDR3aa: CASSIGRDYGYTF
abundance: NA
len: 13
v_gene: TRBV19
d_gene: NA
j_gene: TRBJ1-2

CDR3nt: TGTGCCAGCAGCTTGCAGGAGACCCAGTACTTC
CDR3aa: CASSLQETQYF
abundance: NA
len: 11
v_gene: TRBV7-9
d_gene: NA
j_gene: TRBJ2-5

CDR3nt: TGTGCCATTCGGGGGACAGGGGTACCAGGCAATCAGCCCCAGCATTTT
CDR3aa: CAIRGTGVPGNQPQHF
abundance: few
len: 16
v_gene: TRBV7-2
d_gene: TRBD1
j_gene: TRBJ1-5

CDR3nt: TGCAGCGTTGATGCGACAGGGTCAGAGACCCAGTACTTC
CDR3aa: CSVDATGSETQYF
abundance: few
len: 13
v_gene: TRBV29-1
d_gene: TRBD1
j_gene: TRBJ2-5

CDR3nt: TGCAGCGCTGTGGACCCGAAGGGGGAAAAACTGTTTTTT
CDR3aa: CSAVDPKGEKLFF
abundance: NA
len: 13
v_gene: TRBV29-1
d_gene: NA
j_gene: TRBJ1-4

CDR3nt: TGTGCCAGCAGCCTCCCGGGTGCGTCGGGGGAGCTGTTTTTT
CDR3aa: CASSLPGASGELFF
abundance: few
len: 14
v_gene: TRBV14
d_gene: NA
j_gene: TRBJ2-2

CDR3nt: TGTGCCAGCAGCCAACCCGGGACTAGCGGGGCCTACGAGCAGTACTTC
CDR3aa: CASSQPGTSGAYEQYF
abundance: NA
len: 16
v_gene: TRBV4-2
d_gene: TRBD2
j_gene: TRBJ2-7

CDR3nt: TGCGCCAGCCGTACGTCTTTAGACAATGAGCAGTTCTTC
CDR3aa: CASRTSLDNEQFF
abundance: NA
len: 13
v_gene: TRBV5-1
d_gene: NA
j_gene: TRBJ2-1

CDR3nt: TGTGCCAGCAGTCACCCCCGGACAGGGCGCTACGAGCAGTACTTC
CDR3aa: CASSHPRTGRYEQYF
abundance: NA
len: 15
v_gene: TRBV6-5
d_gene: TRBD1
j_gene: TRBJ2-7

CDR3nt: TGTGCCAGTAGGTCGCGGGGGGCAGGCGATGAGCAGTTCTTC
CDR3aa: CASRSRGAGDEQFF
abundance: NA
len: 14
v_gene: TRBV19
d_gene: TRBD2
j_gene: TRBJ2-1

CDR3nt: TGTGCCAGCAGCTTGGGGACATCGGGGACTGAAGCTTTCTTT
CDR3aa: CASSLGTSGTEAFF
abundance: NA
len: 14
v_gene: TRBV5-6
d_gene: NA
j_gene: TRBJ1-1

CDR3nt: TGTGCCAGCAGTTACGGGGGTCTAGAGACCCAGTACTTC
CDR3aa: CASSYGGLETQYF
abundance: NA
len: 13
v_gene: TRBV6-5
d_gene: NA
j_gene: TRBJ2-5

CDR3nt: TGTGCCAGCAGCTTGGTAGACAGGGGGCGGAAGCCCCAGCATTTT
CDR3aa: CASSLVDRGRKPQHF
abundance: NA
len: 15
v_gene: TRBV5-6
d_gene: TRBD1
j_gene: TRBJ1-5

CDR3nt: TGTGCCAGCAGCGGTGGCCGGGCAGGGGCTAGGGGTGGAAACACCATATATTTT
CDR3aa: CASSGGRAGARGGNTIYF
abundance: NA
len: 18
v_gene: TRBV9
d_gene: NA
j_gene: TRBJ1-3

CDR3nt: TGCGCCAGCAGCTTCGACTCAGGGGGGAATTACGAGCAGTACTTC
CDR3aa: CASSFDSGGNYEQYF
abundance: NA
len: 15
v_gene: TRBV5-1
d_gene: NA
j_gene: TRBJ2-7

CDR3nt: TGTGCCAGCAGTTACGACGGGTTCTACGAGCAGTACTTC
CDR3aa: CASSYDGFYEQYF
abundance: NA
len: 13
v_gene: TRBV6-5
d_gene: NA
j_gene: TRBJ2-7

CDR3nt: TGTGCCAGCAGTTACTCCGACAGGCCGAATGAAAAACTGTTTTTT
CDR3aa: CASSYSDRPNEKLFF
abundance: NA
len: 15
v_gene: TRBV6-5
d_gene: NA
j_gene: TRBJ1-4

CDR3nt: TGTGCCAGCAGCTTACCAGGACAGGGTCTTAGTCGAACGCAGTACTTC
CDR3aa: CASSLPGQGLSRTQYF
abundance: few
len: 16
v_gene: TRBV5-6
d_gene: TRBD1
j_gene: TRBJ2-7

CDR3nt: TGTGCCAGCAGCCAATCCCGCAGGGGACGGGGTGTCGGCTACACCTTC
CDR3aa: CASSQSRRGRGVGYTF
abundance: NA
len: 16
v_gene: TRBV14
d_gene: NA
j_gene: TRBJ1-2